This is a list of T cell receptor beta chains from one sample in a study of shared clonotypes between healthy human individuals. Data came from immunoSEQ multiplex PCR; TCRdb stores just in-frame clones and leaves some out. This sample yields roughly 490,000 clones, of which over 65% are seen a single time; 10% to 15% belongs to the top ten. Specimen: PBMCs. Every receptor here comes from a woman between 35 and 50 years old in good health. Some clones in this sample may be carry-over from other donors' samples. Both conserved end residues are part of each CDR3. The D gene is left open where the match is weak. Clone size is stated in some rows and not others, as once, few, many or a class when expanded.

D,size,J,V,CDR3,DNA
NA,few,TRBJ2-1,TRBV18,CASSPQGSTYNEQFF,TGTGCCAGCTCACCGCAGGGCTCAACCTACAATGAGCAGTTCTTC
TRBD2,once,TRBJ2-2,TRBV28,CASSLAGGLPDGELFF,TGTGCCAGCAGCTTAGCGGGAGGGTTACCGGACGGGGAGCTGTTTTTT
NA,NA,TRBJ1-3,TRBV29-1,CSALITGGNTIYF,TGCAGCGCTCTGATTACGGGTGGAAACACCATATATTTT
NA,few,TRBJ2-7,TRBV4-2,CASSQDPQVSSYEQYF,TGTGCCAGCAGCCAAGATCCCCAAGTAAGCTCCTACGAGCAGTACTTC
NA,NA,TRBJ2-7,TRBV7-8,CASSLELATSYEQYF,TGTGCCAGCAGCTTAGAGCTAGCGACGTCCTACGAGCAGTACTTC
NA,NA,TRBJ1-2,TRBV11-2,CASSLVEGNYGYTF,TGTGCCAGCAGCTTAGTTGAGGGGAACTATGGCTACACCTTC
TRBD1,NA,TRBJ1-5,TRBV15,CATSQGVSNQPQHF,TGTGCCACCAGTCAGGGGGTGAGCAATCAGCCCCAGCATTTT
TRBD2,NA,TRBJ2-1,TRBV7-9,CASSLAGTSGSYNEQFF,TGTGCCAGCAGCTTAGCGGGGACTAGCGGCTCCTACAATGAGCAGTTCTTC
NA,NA,TRBJ1-2,TRBV10-3,CAISPGGSGYNYGYTF,TGTGCCATCAGCCCTGGAGGGTCAGGGTATAACTATGGCTACACCTTC
NA,NA,TRBJ1-2,TRBV15,CATSRDMNSNYGYTF,TGTGCCACCAGCAGAGATATGAATTCTAACTATGGCTACACCTTC
NA,once,TRBJ2-1,TRBV6-1,CASSGRQANSYNEQFF,TGTGCCAGCAGTGGCCGACAGGCTAATTCCTACAATGAGCAGTTCTTC
NA,NA,TRBJ1-2,TRBV29-1,CSVEVGAGRADGAYGYTF,TGCAGCGTTGAAGTGGGCGCGGGCAGGGCGGATGGCGCCTATGGCTACACCTTC
TRBD1,NA,TRBJ1-1,TRBV19,CASTGQGGTEAFF,TGTGCCAGTACCGGACAGGGCGGCACTGAAGCTTTCTTT
TRBD1,NA,TRBJ2-1,TRBV14,CASSRARGLRNSEQFF,TGTGCCAGTTCCAGGGCCAGGGGGCTACGCAATAGTGAGCAGTTCTTC
NA,NA,TRBJ2-1,TRBV14,CASSPRQIFSYNEQFF,TGTGCCAGCAGCCCTAGACAGATCTTTTCCTACAATGAGCAGTTCTTC
NA,NA,TRBJ2-4,TRBV11-2,CASSLGLDGAKNIQYF,TGTGCCAGCAGCTTAGGGCTAGACGGGGCCAAAAACATTCAGTACTTC
NA,NA,TRBJ2-3,TRBV21-1,CASRLGGSTDTQYF,TGTGCCAGCAGGCTGGGCGGGAGCACAGATACGCAGTATTTT
NA,NA,TRBJ1-1,TRBV4-1,CASSQDLQVYTEAFF,TGCGCCAGCAGCCAAGATCTACAGGTTTACACTGAAGCTTTCTTT
NA,NA,TRBJ1-1,TRBV2,CTSRRGLGGPEAFF,TGTACCAGCAGACGGGGCCTCGGGGGGCCTGAAGCTTTCTTT
NA,NA,TRBJ1-1,TRBV5-1,CASSQALNTEAFF,TGCGCCAGCAGTCAGGCGCTGAACACTGAAGCTTTCTTT
NA,NA,TRBJ2-7,TRBV7-9,CASSQSRGAYYEQYF,TGTGCCAGCAGCCAATCCAGGGGGGCATACTACGAGCAGTACTTC
NA,NA,TRBJ2-7,TRBV7-2,CASSLALSTIYEQYF,TGTGCCAGCAGCTTAGCGTTATCTACTATCTACGAGCAGTACTTC
TRBD1,NA,TRBJ1-2,TRBV28,CASSLSSGTGLLDGYTF,TGTGCCAGCAGTTTATCGTCCGGGACAGGGTTGCTGGATGGCTACACCTTC
NA,few,TRBJ2-2,TRBV7-9,CASSLGPRGSGTGELFF,TGTGCCAGCAGCTTAGGTCCACGGGGGTCGGGCACCGGGGAGCTGTTTTTT
TRBD1,few,TRBJ2-1,TRBV27,CASSFPGTGRNEQFF,TGTGCCAGCAGTTTCCCCGGGACAGGGCGAAATGAGCAGTTCTTC
NA,few,TRBJ2-7,TRBV7-6,CASSPGDLYEQYF,TGTGCCAGCAGCCCAGGGGACCTCTACGAGCAGTACTTC
NA,many,TRBJ2-7,TRBV5-4,CASSLDSGAYYEQYF,TGTGCCAGCAGCCTTGACAGTGGGGCCTACTACGAGCAGTACTTC
TRBD2,NA,TRBJ2-2,TRBV5-1,CASSFTGSGGAGELFF,TGCGCCAGCAGCTTTACAGGGTCCGGGGGGGCCGGGGAGCTGTTTTTT
NA,NA,TRBJ2-2,TRBV5-6,CASSLPASTGELFF,TGTGCCAGCAGCTTGCCAGCGTCCACCGGGGAGCTGTTTTTT
NA,NA,TRBJ1-4,TRBV19,CASISRGAATNEKLFF,TGTGCCAGTATCTCTAGAGGGGCTGCAACTAATGAAAAACTGTTTTTT
TRBD2,NA,TRBJ2-1,TRBV7-3,CASSLMDRTSGYNEQFF,TGTGCCAGCAGCTTAATGGATCGGACTAGCGGTTACAATGAGCAGTTCTTC
NA,NA,TRBJ2-1,TRBV28,CASTKGSYNEQFF,TGTGCCAGCACCAAAGGGAGCTACAATGAGCAGTTCTTC
TRBD2,NA,TRBJ2-4,TRBV7-8,CASSLDAGRYNIQYF,TGTGCCAGCAGCTTAGATGCCGGGAGGTATAACATTCAGTACTTC
TRBD2,NA,TRBJ2-3,TRBV4-2,CASSQGLAGGTDTQYF,TGTGCCAGCAGCCAGGGCCTAGCGGGGGGCACAGATACGCAGTATTTT
NA,NA,TRBJ1-4,TRBV30,CAWTPTRRDEKLFF,TGTGCCTGGACTCCGACCCGGAGGGATGAAAAACTGTTTTTT
TRBD2,NA,TRBJ2-3,TRBV5-1,CASSLGTSADTQYF,TGCGCCAGCAGCCTCGGGACTAGCGCCGATACGCAGTATTTT
NA,NA,TRBJ2-7,TRBV6-6,CASSYAPGEQYF,TGTGCCAGCAGTTACGCCCCCGGCGAGCAGTACTTC
TRBD2,NA,TRBJ2-1,TRBV5-4,CASSSLPGLVVNEQFF,TGTGCCAGCAGCTCCCTCCCGGGACTAGTGGTCAACGAGCAGTTCTTC
NA,NA,TRBJ2-7,TRBV5-1,CASSPIGGISYEQYF,TGCGCCAGCAGCCCCATTGGGGGGATCTCCTACGAGCAGTACTTC
TRBD1,once,TRBJ2-7,TRBV19,CASSTSGTGLYEQYF,TGTGCCAGTAGCACCTCCGGGACAGGGCTATACGAGCAGTACTTC